Sequencing of this T cell receptor (beta chain) was carried out in a study of cytomegalovirus exposure and HLA in healthy donors. General observations from the study: Researchers reported from a later analysis that most CMV-associated TCR beta chains appeared HLA-restricted.

As regards this clone: The antigen is unknown.

The length of the CDR3 is 14 residues. The germline CDR1 and CDR2 sequences are LNHDA and SQIVND (reference sequence). V was cut by 2 bases and J by 0 bases, with 5 bases left in between. PCR amplification relied on 60 Vbeta primers (plus 13 Jbeta primers). Clones were read by immunoSEQ multiplex PCR, and TCRdb kept only the in-frame ones, dropping some. The profile shows 150,000 to 200,000 clones, approximately 80% of them singletons. The chain is built from TRBV19 and TRBJ1-5; D is unclear. Sequenced: PBMCs. This sequence was found in a woman aged 40 to 50 in good health and CMV-seronegative. The CDR3 sequence is CASSIPVSNQPQHF. CDR3 DNA sequence: TGTGCCAGTAGTATACCGGTTAGCAATCAGCCCCAGCATTTT.